This T cell receptor beta chain appears in the sequencing data of a study of OX40 agonist ivuxolimab in advanced cancers. The overall study: One patient with hepatocellular carcinoma and two with cutaneous melanoma, three in all, had partial responses. Regarding the study as a whole: The CD4+ and CD8+ T cells in the blood had expanded clonally by week 6 at 0.1 to 3.0 mg/kg. There were, on average, more expanded clones in CD8+ T cells than in CD4+. The study did not work out the antigen specificity of the expanded peripheral T cells.

Generated by immunoSEQ multiplex PCR, the TCRdb table keeps only in-frame clones and is missing some. Of 60,000 or so clones in the sample, 88% were seen once. Comment on this clone: What it binds is not known.

The CDR3 has 16 amino acids. Germline CDR1 is SGHTA and CDR2 is FQGNSA. The V end was cut by 0 bases, the J end by 1 base, with 13 bases between. The receptor was derived from an adult with an advanced solid tumor such as melanoma, head and neck, liver or kidney cancer. This material consisted of CD4+ or CD8+ T cells sorted from blood, taken in a trial of the OX40 agonist ivuxolimab. This rearrangement joins TRBV7-2 to TRBJ2-7; D remains unclear. CDR3 sequence: CASSLAADPRSYEQYF. CDR3 bases: TGTGCCAGCAGCTTAGCTGCAGACCCAAGGTCCTACGAGCAGTACTTC.